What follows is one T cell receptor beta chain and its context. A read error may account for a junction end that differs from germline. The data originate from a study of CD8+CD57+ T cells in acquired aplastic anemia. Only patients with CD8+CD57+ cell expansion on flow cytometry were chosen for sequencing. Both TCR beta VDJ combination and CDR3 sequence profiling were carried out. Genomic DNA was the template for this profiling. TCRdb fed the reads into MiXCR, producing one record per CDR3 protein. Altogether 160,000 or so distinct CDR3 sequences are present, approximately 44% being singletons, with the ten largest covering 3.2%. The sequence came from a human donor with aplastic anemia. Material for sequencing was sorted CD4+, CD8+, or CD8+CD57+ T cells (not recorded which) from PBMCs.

CDR3 residues: CASSPTGTADTEAFF. CDR3 in DNA: TGTGCCAGCAGTCCTACAGGGACTGCGGACACTGAGGCTTTCTTT. The chain is built from TRBV7-6 and TRBJ1-1, with D possibly TRBD1 on 6 matching bases. This CDR3 region has 15 residues. Per the germline V gene, CDR1 is SGHVS and CDR2 is FNYEAQ.